This T cell receptor (beta chain) was sequenced for a study of glioma-infiltrating T cells. Background on the study: About one million peripheral T cells were targeted at about 4.5- to 11-fold coverage. Broader study findings: Tissue and blood shared very few CDR3 sequences. Non-neoplastic patients had below-expected tissue-blood divergence, while all gliomas exceeded expectation.

Amplification of TCR alpha and beta CDR3 regions from RNA used iRepertoire nested multiplex PCR. Input was about 100-450 ng of tissue mRNA or PBMC total RNA. Each CDR3 protein is one row after TCRdb ran MiXCR on the multiplex PCR reads. In the table there are around 350,000 distinct CDR3 sequences, roughly two fifths of which are singletons. CDR1 is SGHRS, CDR2 YFSETQ, per germline. Trimming removed 0 bases at V and 8 bases at J, with 12 bases between. The CDR3 runs to 14 residues. This clonotype showed up just a few times. Its target is unknown. The sequenced material came from glioma tissue, nonneoplastic brain tissue, or PBMCs (not recorded which). The TCR originated in a human donor with low-grade glioma or glioblastoma, undergoing nonglioma brain surgery, or in good health (not recorded which). The rearrangement uses TRBV5-1 and TRBJ2-1, with D possibly matching TRBD1 (6 bases). CDR3 sequence (DNA): TGCGCCAGCAGCTTGGCACAGGGTGGTGATGAGCAGTTCTTC. Its translation: CASSLAQGGDEQFF.